This T cell receptor (beta chain) was captured by sequencing in a study of T cell changes during pregnancy in multiple sclerosis. Trimming took off 4 bases at V and 1 base at J, with 12 bases between the two ends. The length of the CDR3 is 14 residues. Germline V CDR1 and CDR2: SGHRS, YFSETQ. The assay was immunoSEQ multiplex PCR, and TCRdb's table has in-frame clones only and misses some. The sample includes tens of thousands of clones, roughly 87% seen only once; the top ten take about 1.2%. Sequencing was performed on CD4+ T cells from peripheral blood mononuclear cells, taken in the first trimester of pregnancy. The gene calls are TRBV5-1 and TRBJ2-7; D may be TRBD2 (5 bases). This receptor was taken from a female donor with multiple sclerosis, enrolled in a pregnancy study. The CDR3 DNA reads as TGCGCCAGCAGCCCCGACGGGAAGTCCTACGAGCAGTACTTC. Protein product: CASSPDGKSYEQYF.